This TCR beta chain was identified during a study of control samples from healthy donors and cancer patients. Data came from immunoSEQ multiplex PCR; TCRdb stores just in-frame clones and leaves some out. The table has over 75,000 clones, 82% seen once; the top ten hold 2% to 2.5%. This sequence was found in a man aged 55 to 70 in good health. The specimen sequenced was blood.

The CDR3 nucleotides are TGTGCCAGCAAGCCCACATATCTATACCAAGAGACCCAGTACTTC. Residues: CASKPTYLYQETQYF. J is TRBJ2-5 and V is TRBV6-6; D gene unclear. The V end lost 7 bases, the J end lost 0 bases, and 15 bases lay between the germline ends. Germline lookup yields CDR1 MNHNY and CDR2 SVGAGI (reference sequence). The CDR3 consists of 15 residues.